These 21 T cell receptor beta chains share one sample of origin, sequenced in a study of shared clonotypes between healthy human individuals. Clones were sequenced by immunoSEQ multiplex PCR, and TCRdb holds only the in-frame ones, with some missing. The sample has millions of clones; 85% to 95% are singletons. Source material: naive CD4+ T cells sorted from blood. Subset denoted: CD45RA+ positively selected. The source is a man in his late teens or twenties in good health.

V and J are TRBV2 and TRBJ1-5; TRBD1 aligns across 9 bases. The CDR3 contains 17 residues. With V trimmed by 5 bases and J by 1 base, 9 bases remained unmatched. Germline values: CDR1 SNHLY, CDR2 FYNNEI. CDR3 in amino acids: CASSRLTGGVSNQPQHF. The CDR3 coding sequence is TGTGCCAGCAGTCGATTGACAGGGGGTGTAAGCAATCAGCCCCAGCATTTT. The complete variable domain, with remaining parts taken from reference TRBV2 and TRBJ1-5, reads EPEVTQTPSHQVTQMGQEVILRCVPISNHLYFYWYRQILGQKVEFLVSFYNNEISEKSEIFDDQFSVERPDGSNFTLKIRSTKLEDSAMYFCASSRLTGGVSNQPQHFGDGTRLSIL.

The rearrangement uses TRBV5-4 and TRBJ2-1; weak D call: TRBD1 (5 bases). Germline values: CDR1 SGHNT, CDR2 YYREEE (reference sequence). V lost 4 bases to trimming and J lost 5 bases, with 16 bases between them. The CDR3 consists of 15 residues. The DNA for the CDR3 is TGTGCCAGCAGCGCCATCAGGGAACCCGACAATGAGCAGTTCTTC. It yields the protein CASSAIREPDNEQFF.

V is TRBV4-1 and J is TRBJ2-5, with D perhaps matching TRBD2 (6 bases). The germline V and J ends were trimmed by 3 bases and 4 bases, with 18 bases remaining between them. Germline V gives CDR1 MGHRA, CDR2 YSYEKL. This CDR3 comprises 16 residues. The DNA of the CDR3 is TGCGCCAGCAGCCACGCGCCCGGGGGTTCCGGAGAGACCCAGTACTTC. Its translation: CASSHAPGGSGETQYF.

Points on this clone: Within the sample, other DNA sequences also encode this same CDR3. This chain links TRBV9 with TRBJ1-4; D is uncertain. V lost 4 bases, J lost 8 bases, and 21 bases lay in between. The CDR3 spans 16 residues. Germline V gives CDR1 SGDLS, CDR2 YYNGEE. The CDR3 is CASSKSVDGLGEKLFF. CDR3 nucleotides: TGTGCCAGCAGCAAAAGTGTCGACGGGCTGGGGGAAAAACTGTTTTTT.

The chain combines TRBV7-6 with TRBJ2-5, with D perhaps TRBD2 (5 bases). V was trimmed by 1 base and J by 5 bases, leaving 14 bases between them. This CDR3 has 15 amino acids. Germline V gives CDR1 SGHVS, CDR2 FNYEAQ. CDR3 region: CASSLVGFSAETQYF. The CDR3 nucleotides are TGTGCCAGCAGCTTAGTCGGGTTTAGCGCGGAGACCCAGTACTTC.

J is TRBJ1-6 and V is TRBV19; a weak D match, TRBD1 (6 bases). The germline gives CDR1 LNHDA, CDR2 SQIVND (reference sequence). V gave up 4 bases and J gave up 10 bases, with 17 bases separating them. The CDR3 sequence is 15 residues long. The CDR3 sequence: CASSTTGRLVSPLHF. CDR3 DNA: TGTGCCAGTAGTACGACAGGACGGCTAGTGTCACCCCTCCACTTT.

The rearrangement joins TRBV19 to TRBJ1-2, with TRBD1 identical over 9 bases. Losses at the gene ends were 4 bases for V and 3 bases for J; bases not matched to a gene: 6. Looked up from germline, CDR1 is LNHDA and CDR2 is SQIVND (reference sequence). This CDR3 has 15 residues. The CDR3 region has the DNA TGTGCCAGTAGTAAACGGGACAGGGAATACTATGGCTACACCTTC. Translation: CASSKRDREYYGYTF.

V is TRBV5-1 and J is TRBJ2-7; maybe TRBD1 (7 bases). There are 16 residues in the CDR3. Germline-derived CDR1 and CDR2 are SGHRS and YFSETQ. V gave up 0 bases and J gave up 2 bases, with 15 bases separating them. The CDR3 reads CASSLAAGQRPYEQYF. In nucleotides, the CDR3 is TGCGCCAGCAGCTTGGCCGCGGGACAGAGACCCTACGAGCAGTACTTC. Complete variable domain (other parts from reference TRBV5-1 and TRBJ2-7): KAGVTQTPRYLIKTRGQQVTLSCSPISGHRSVSWYQQTPGQGLQFLFEYFSETQRNKGNFPGRFSGRQFSNSRSEMNVSTLELGDSALYLCASSLAAGQRPYEQYFGPGTRLTVT.

The genes are TRBV18 and TRBJ1-1; D is possibly TRBD1 (6 bases). Germline CDR1 is KGHSH and CDR2 is LQKENI. Trimming shortened V by 1 base and J by 1 base, and 10 bases separated the two germline ends. The CDR3 has 15 amino acids. The CDR3 is CASSPQGGANTEAFF. CDR3 in DNA: TGTGCCAGCTCACCACAGGGGGGTGCGAACACTGAAGCTTTCTTT.

A note on this clone: Other DNA sequences in this sample translate to the same CDR3. The CDR3: CASSYSRVSGANVLTF. In nucleotides, the CDR3 is TGTGCCAGCAGTTACTCGAGGGTGTCTGGGGCCAACGTCCTGACTTTC. The V gene is TRBV6-5, the J gene TRBJ2-6, with D tentatively TRBD2 (5 bases). The length of the CDR3 is 16 residues. The V and J ends lost 0 bases and 1 base respectively, with 7 bases between them. Germline CDR1 is MNHEY and CDR2 is SVGAGI.

For this clone: The same CDR3 also results from other DNA sequences found in this sample. The gene calls are TRBV6-6 and TRBJ1-5; D not resolved. The V end lost 3 bases, the J end lost 7 bases, and 7 bases lay between the germline ends. CDR1 is MNHNY, CDR2 SVGAGI, per germline (reference sequence). The CDR3 loop spans 12 amino acids. The CDR3 loop reads CASSYGTQPQHF. CDR3 coding DNA: TGTGCCAGCAGTTATGGCACACAGCCCCAGCATTTT.

V and J are TRBV18 and TRBJ1-2; D is undetermined. With 3 bases removed from V and 6 bases from J, the gap between germline ends came to 14 bases. Germline V CDR1 and CDR2: KGHSH, LQKENI. The CDR3 extends over 14 amino acids. CDR3: CASSPRTAYNGYTF. DNA of the CDR3: TGTGCCAGCTCACCCCGGACTGCTTACAATGGCTACACCTTC.

Points on this clone: The same CDR3 can be traced to other DNA sequences in this sample. This chain joins TRBV14 and TRBJ2-7; D ambiguous. CDR3 length: 11 residues. V was clipped by 3 bases and J by 2 bases, with 2 bases between them. CDR1 and CDR2 (germline): SGHDN, FVKESK. The CDR3: CASSQTYEQYF. CDR3 nucleotide sequence: TGTGCCAGCAGCCAGACCTACGAGCAGTACTTC.

This clone was seen a single time. The chain carries TRBV5-4 and TRBJ2-1; 7 nucleotides align to TRBD2. Trimming removed 0 bases from V and 3 bases from J; junction bases left unmatched: 6. Per germline, CDR1 SGHNT and CDR2 YYREEE (reference sequence). CDR3 length: 16 residues. CDR3 loop: CASSLGASGYYNEQFF. DNA for the CDR3: TGTGCCAGCAGCTTGGGGGCTAGCGGTTACTACAATGAGCAGTTCTTC.

The chain combines TRBV18 with TRBJ2-3; D is unclear. The CDR3 loop spans 12 amino acids. Trimming took off 3 bases at V and 5 bases at J, with 6 bases between the two ends. Germline CDR1 KGHSH, CDR2 LQKENI. This CDR3 reads CASSPYIDTQYF. The CDR3 region has the DNA TGTGCCAGCTCACCCTACATAGATACGCAGTATTTT.

Concerning this clone itself: A much larger clonotype is one base distant, so this may be a read error. Other DNA sequences in this specimen translate into the identical CDR3. The CDR3 bases are TGTGCCTGGAGTGTACAAGGCAATCAGCCCCAGCATTTT. This encodes CAWSVQGNQPQHF. V and J are TRBV30 and TRBJ1-5, with D unclear. The CDR3 extends over 13 amino acids. Germline lookup yields CDR1 GTSNPN and CDR2 SVGIG (reference sequence). The germline V and J ends were trimmed by 0 bases and 2 bases, with 5 bases remaining between them.

DNA of the CDR3: TGTGCCAGCAAGACCGCAGATACGCAGTATTTT. Its protein product is CASKTADTQYF. The V call is TRBV25-1, the J call TRBJ2-3; no clear D gene. CDR1 and CDR2 from the germline V gene are MGHDK and SYGVNS. The germline V and J ends were trimmed by 7 bases and 4 bases, with 6 bases remaining between them. The CDR3 totals 11 residues.

The genes are TRBV27 and TRBJ2-1, with TRBD1 as a possible D gene (5 bases). V was pared by 3 bases and J by 9 bases, with 9 bases between. Germline V gene lookup returns CDR1 MNHEY and CDR2 SMNVEV (reference sequence). This CDR3 region has 12 residues. For the CDR3, the DNA is TGTGCCAGCAGTTTTTCAGGGCTTGAGCAGTTCTTC. This gives the protein CASSFSGLEQFF.

The V and J genes are TRBV7-2 and TRBJ1-6, with D unresolved. This CDR3 is 12 amino acids long. Germline CDR1 and CDR2: SGHTA and FQGNSA. Trimming cost V 6 bases and J 9 bases, with 9 bases left between them. This chain's CDR3 is CASSRISSPLHF. The CDR3 DNA is TGTGCCAGCAGTCGGATAAGTTCACCCCTCCACTTT.

V is TRBV2 and J is TRBJ2-7; D possibly corresponds to TRBD2 (6 bases). Germline values: CDR1 SNHLY, CDR2 FYNNEI. Trimming removed 5 bases at V and 6 bases at J, with 20 bases between. The CDR3 has 15 amino acids. The CDR3: CASSLTYGGASEQYF. As DNA, the CDR3 is TGTGCCAGCAGTCTTACATATGGCGGGGCCTCCGAGCAGTACTTC.

This sequence joins TRBV6-1 and TRBJ1-4; possible D gene TRBD1, 5 bases. Germline lookup yields CDR1 MNHNS and CDR2 SASEGT. V was clipped by 6 bases and J by 0 bases, with 11 bases between them. The CDR3 covers 15 residues. CDR3 residues: CASRRQTATNEKLFF. In DNA form, the CDR3 reads TGTGCCAGCAGACGACAGACCGCAACTAATGAAAAACTGTTTTTT.